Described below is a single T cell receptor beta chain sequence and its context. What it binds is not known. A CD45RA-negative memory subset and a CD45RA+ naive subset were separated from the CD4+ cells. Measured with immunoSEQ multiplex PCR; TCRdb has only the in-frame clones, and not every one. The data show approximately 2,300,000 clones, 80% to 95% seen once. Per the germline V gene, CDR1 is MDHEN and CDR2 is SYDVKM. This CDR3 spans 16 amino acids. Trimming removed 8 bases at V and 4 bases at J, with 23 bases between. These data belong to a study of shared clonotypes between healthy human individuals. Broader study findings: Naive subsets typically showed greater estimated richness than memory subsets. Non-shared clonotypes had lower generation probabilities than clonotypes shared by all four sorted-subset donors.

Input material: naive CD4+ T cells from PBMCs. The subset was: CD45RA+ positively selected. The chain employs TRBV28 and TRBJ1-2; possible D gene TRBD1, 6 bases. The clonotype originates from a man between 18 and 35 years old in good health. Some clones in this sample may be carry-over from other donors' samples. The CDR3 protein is CASSSIRTAGGYGYTF. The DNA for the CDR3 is TGTGCCAGCTCTTCTATACGGACAGCGGGGGGCTATGGCTACACCTTC.